One and the same sample provided the 3 T cell receptor beta chains below, sequenced in a study of tumor and adjacent non-tumor tissue in lung cancer. The library came from three nested PCR rounds adapted from ARM-PCR protocols. One entry per CDR3 protein, called by TCRdb with MiXCR from the multiplex PCR reads. The top ten clones hold less than 40% of a sample with 98,000 or so distinct CDR3 sequences, less than 85% of them seen once. No cell sorting was done before RNA was extracted from the tissue. More than 3 cm separated this lung sample from the edge of the tumor. The sample taken for sequencing was distant non-tumor lung tissue. The receptors were sampled from a man between 60 and 75 years old with small cell lung cancer.

This clonotype was observed many times. V usage is TRBV4-1 and J usage is TRBJ2-1, with D hard to call. Looked up from germline, CDR1 is MGHRA and CDR2 is YSYEKL. This CDR3 spans 13 amino acids. Trimming removed 2 bases from V and 7 bases from J, with 9 bases in between. CDR3: CASSQPSANEQFF. CDR3 sequence (DNA): TGCGCCAGCAGCCAACCATCTGCAAATGAGCAGTTCTTC.

On this clonotype itself: This sequence may be a read error, since a much larger clone differs from it by one base. The chain carries TRBV20-1 and TRBJ1-1; the D gene is possibly TRBD1 (6 bases). From germline, CDR1 is DFQATT and CDR2 SNEGSKA (reference sequence). V was cut by 6 bases and J by 4 bases, with 15 bases left in between. This CDR3 spans 13 amino acids. CDR3 sequence: CSATIQGSTEAFF. DNA for the CDR3: TGCAGTGCAACTATACAGGGAAGCACTGAAGCTTTCTTT.

This clonotype was seen at least ten times. The chain has TRBV30 and TRBJ2-7; D is uncertain. This CDR3 has 12 residues. In germline, CDR1 is GTSNPN, CDR2 SVGIG (reference sequence). V gave up 2 bases and J gave up 2 bases, with 7 bases separating them. The CDR3 is CAWSWATYEQYV. The CDR3 DNA sequence: TGTGCCTGGAGTTGGGCGACCTACGAGCAGTACGTC.